A selection of T cell receptor beta chains follows, all from one sample in a study of blood T cell repertoires in COVID-19. Only in-frame clones appear in the TCRdb table, and some are missing; sequencing was by immunoSEQ multiplex PCR. This sample has fewer than 70,000 clones, with 75% to 85% found just once. Specimen: peripheral blood. Every receptor here comes from a man aged 45-65 years with acute or convalescent COVID-19. Both conserved end residues are part of each CDR3. A D gene is named only where the DNA matches it firmly. Clone size appears in some rows only: once, few, many, or a class for an expanded clone.

j_gene,d_gene,v_gene,len,abundance,CDR3nt,CDR3aa
TRBJ1-6,.,TRBV27,14,.,TGTGCCAGCAGTTTAGCCTACAGCAATTCACCCCTCCACTTT,CASSLAYSNSPLHF
TRBJ1-2,.,TRBV20-1,14,.,TGCAGTGCTAGTGTGGCAGGGCCAGGCTATGGCTACACCTTC,CSASVAGPGYGYTF
TRBJ1-3,.,TRBV6-6,14,once,TGTGCCAGCAGTTACTTCCCATCTGAGAACACCATATATTTT,CASSYFPSENTIYF
TRBJ2-1,.,TRBV7-7,16,few,TGTGCTAGCAGCCGAGGGGGGGTTCCCTCCTACAATGAGCAGTTCTTC,CASSRGGVPSYNEQFF
TRBJ1-5,.,TRBV7-2,14,.,TGTGCCAGCAGCTTCAGGGGAGCTAATCAGCCCCAGCATTTT,CASSFRGANQPQHF
TRBJ2-5,TRBD1,TRBV5-6,14,.,TGTGCCAGCAGCCCGACAGGGGTTCAAGAGACCCAGTACTTC,CASSPTGVQETQYF
TRBJ2-7,.,TRBV5-1,15,.,TGCGCCAGCAGCCAACAGGGGGGAGGGTTCGAGGAGCAGTACTTC,CASSQQGGGFEEQYF
TRBJ1-2,.,TRBV3-1/TRBV3-2,13,.,TGTGCCAGCAGCCAAGCTCTTGTGTATGGCTACACCTTC,CASSQALVYGYTF
TRBJ1-2,.,TRBV14,12,.,TGTGCCAGCAGCCCTGGGAGGTATGGCTACACCTTC,CASSPGRYGYTF
TRBJ2-3,.,TRBV24-1,13,.,TGTGCCACCGCGGTAGGAGGAACAGATACGCAGTATTTT,CATAVGGTDTQYF
TRBJ1-2,.,TRBV2,12,.,TGTGCCAGCAGTGAAGGGGCCTTGAGCTACACCTTC,CASSEGALSYTF